The 8 T cell receptor beta chains below come from one sample, sequenced in a study of memory CD8 T cells in hepatitis C reinfection. Clones were sequenced by immunoSEQ multiplex PCR, and TCRdb holds only the in-frame ones, with some missing. The sample comprises 35,000 to 50,000 clones, 70% to 90% of which are singletons, and about 1.3% rests with the top ten. Time point reported: peak reinfection, 3 to 8 weeks after reinfection detection. TCR sequencing was done directly ex vivo on sorted cells, without expansion in vitro. The source material was naive CD8+ T cells sorted from blood. All receptors come from a young man with hepatitis C virus infection.

V is TRBV7-9 and J is TRBJ1-2; D may be TRBD1 (5 bases). Germline V gene data show CDR1 as SEHNR and CDR2 as FQNEAQ (reference sequence). Trimming took off 4 bases at V and 8 bases at J, with 14 bases between the two ends. The CDR3 spans 13 residues. This chain's CDR3 is CASSSTVIWGYTF. The DNA of the CDR3 is TGTGCCAGCAGCTCGACAGTAATCTGGGGCTACACCTTC.

This clone was seen a handful of times. This chain connects TRBV2 to TRBJ2-7; D might be TRBD2 (6 bases). V lost 6 bases and J lost 0, with 15 bases in between. Germline V CDR1 and CDR2: SNHLY, FYNNEI. This CDR3 comprises 15 residues. As DNA, the CDR3 is TGTGCCAGCAGCGCCAGGAGGGTCGGCTCCTACGAGCAGTACGTC. It specifies CASSARRVGSYEQYV.

The gene calls are TRBV2 and TRBJ2-7; 9 nucleotides agree with TRBD1. Germline lookup yields CDR1 SNHLY and CDR2 FYNNEI. The CDR3 has 16 amino acids. The trim removed 2 bases at V and 7 bases at J, leaving 12 bases unmatched. CDR3 nucleotide sequence: TGTGCCAGCAGTGAACTGACAGGGGGTATCTCAGCGGAGCAGTACGTC. Its protein product is CASSELTGGISAEQYV.

The chain joins TRBV27 to TRBJ1-5; D might be TRBD1 (6 bases). Germline lookup yields CDR1 MNHEY and CDR2 SMNVEV (reference sequence). Trimming removed 8 bases at V and 4 bases at J, with 15 bases between. This CDR3 comprises 14 residues. The CDR3 loop is CASSIQGINQPQHF. The CDR3 DNA sequence: TGTGCCAGCTCAATTCAGGGGATTAATCAGCCCCAGCATTTT.

The chain couples TRBV10-3 to TRBJ2-5; 7 positions agree with TRBD2. CDR3 length equals 14 residues. Per germline, CDR1 ENHRY and CDR2 SYGVKD. V trimming: 6 bases; J trimming: 0 bases; junction bases outside the gene matches: 4. CDR3 sequence: CAIRAGEYQETQYF. As DNA, the CDR3 is TGTGCCATCAGGGCGGGGGAGTACCAAGAGACCCAGTACTTC.

The J gene is TRBJ1-1, the V gene TRBV5-1; D is ambiguous. V lost 0 bases and J lost 8, with 11 bases in between. This CDR3 is 13 amino acids long. Germline values: CDR1 SGHRS, CDR2 YFSETQ. As DNA, the CDR3 is TGCGCCAGCAGCTTGGACGGGAATCGAGAAGCTTTCTTT. Its translation: CASSLDGNREAFF.

The chain uses TRBV30 and TRBJ2-1, with D possibly being TRBD2 (7 bases). This CDR3 has 13 amino acids. Between the trimmed V and J ends, which lost 0 bases and 7 bases, there was a span of 10 bases. Germline V lookup: CDR1 GTSNPN, CDR2 SVGIG (reference sequence). CDR3 sequence: CAWSVGGANEQFF. Here the CDR3 DNA reads TGTGCCTGGAGTGTAGGGGGGGCGAATGAGCAGTTCTTC.

The chain has TRBV5-4 and TRBJ2-5, with D possibly TRBD2 on 5 matching bases. The CDR3 has 13 residues. Per germline, CDR1 SGHNT and CDR2 YYREEE (reference sequence). V was pared by 5 bases and J by 3 bases, with 11 bases between. Written as DNA, the CDR3 is TGTGCCAGCAGGGACTGGACCGAAGAGACCCAGTACTTC. This codes for CASRDWTEETQYF.